The sequence of this T cell receptor (beta chain) was determined in a study of Ad26.COV2.S vaccination and SARS-CoV-2 variants. Study in general: Donor was one of the participants in the Ad26.COV2.S arm of the COV1001 trial.

Some clones are missing from TCRdb's copy, which holds only in-frame ones; the method was immunoSEQ multiplex PCR. The sample contains fewer than 400,000 clones, around 83% of which appear only once. The treatment here: roughly 18 received Ad26.COV2.S at low or high dose, single or two shots; about 5 received placebo; per-sample allocation not given. Sampling was done on day 63 after the first vaccine or placebo injection. This sample comprised peripheral blood, obtained in a trial of Ad26.COV2.S vaccine versus placebo. This TCR was recovered from a person between 18 and 59 years old who received the Ad26.COV2.S COVID-19 vaccine or a placebo.

The CDR3 bases are TGTGCCAGTAGGCATCCGGGAAGCCAAGCACCTAACTATGGCTACACCTTC. It specifies CASRHPGSQAPNYGYTF. The chain joins TRBV19 to TRBJ1-2; D not certain. This CDR3 has 17 residues. Germline V gene sequence: CDR1 LNHDA, CDR2 SQIVND (reference sequence). Trimming pared 6 bases from V and 0 bases from J, leaving 20 bases between.